These T cell receptor beta chains were read from a single sample in a study of T cell changes during pregnancy in multiple sclerosis. Profiling relied on immunoSEQ multiplex PCR, and the TCRdb table lists in-frame clones only, not all of them. The table has about 97,000 clones, 75% to 95% seen once. The material was peripheral blood, obtained in the second trimester of pregnancy. The receptors here all came from a female donor with multiple sclerosis, enrolled in a pregnancy study. The conserved cysteine and the conserved F or W are not part of the CDR3 here.

>TRBJ2-7|TRBV29-1
SVGEAGGSYEQY
>TRBJ2-3|TRBV27
ASSPLAGVGDTQY
>TRBJ2-1|TRBV27
ASSAPRLAGYNEQF
>TRBJ2-2|TRBV5-8
ASSLGPGTGGNTGELF
>TRBJ2-5|TRBV27
ASSLGRGMSWTQY
>TRBJ2-7|TRBV29-1
SVEDDRARAAGYSYEQY
>TRBJ1-5|TRBV27
AIGGRNQPQH
>TRBJ2-7|TRBV2
ASSEQLGQGYEQY
>TRBJ2-5|TRBV2
ASTLAGVLGQETQY
>TRBJ2-7|TRBV4-1
ASSQEQAAYEQY
>TRBJ2-7|TRBV5-1
ASSLEGAYEQY
>TRBJ2-3|TRBV5-1
ASSWKSGTDTQY
>TRBJ1-4|TRBV7-9
ASSLRGFEKLF
>TRBJ2-5|TRBV7-8
ASSLRAGVEETQY
>TRBJ2-7|TRBV10-3
AIRPRDTTYEQY